The 29 T cell receptor beta chains below come from one sample, sequenced in a study of PD-L1 blockade in urothelial cancer. Only in-frame clones appear in the TCRdb table, and some are missing; sequencing was by immunoSEQ multiplex PCR. This table holds some 45,000 clones, about 88% found once. The time point was: pretreatment peripheral blood. The specimen was PBMCs, collected around atezolizumab (anti-PD-L1) treatment. These receptors all stem from a donor older than 35 with urothelial cancer.

The rearrangement uses TRBV15 and TRBJ2-5; 9 bases match TRBD2. The CDR3 is 14 residues long. V trimming: 7 bases; J trimming: 1 base; junction bases outside the gene matches: 4. Germline V gene sequence: CDR1 LNHNV, CDR2 YYDKDF (reference sequence). CDR3 protein: CATTPSGTQETQYF. The CDR3 coding sequence is TGTGCCACCACACCTAGCGGGACCCAAGAGACCCAGTACTTC.

This chain joins TRBV19 and TRBJ1-1; 9 nucleotides agree with TRBD1. Germline values: CDR1 LNHDA, CDR2 SQIVND (reference sequence). The V segment lost 6 bases and the J segment 9 bases; nucleotides outside the gene matches: 8. The CDR3 extends over 13 amino acids. CDR3 nucleotide sequence: TGTGCCAGTAGCACCGGACAGGGGCCTAAAGCTTTCTTT. Encoded protein: CASSTGQGPKAFF.

The chain has TRBV18 and TRBJ2-7; 11 positions agree with TRBD2. Looked up from germline, CDR1 is KGHSH and CDR2 is LQKENI. J lost 7 bases, V lost 6 bases, and 8 bases had no gene match. The CDR3 is 14 residues long. CDR3 in DNA: TGTGCCAGCTCCGCTACTAGCGGGAGTACGGAGCAGTACTTC. Translation gives CASSATSGSTEQYF. Combining the CDR3 with reference TRBV18 and TRBJ2-7 gives the whole variable domain NAGVMQNPRHLVRRRGQEARLRCSPMKGHSHVYWYRQLPEEGLKFMVYLQKENIIDESGMPKERFSAEFPKEGPSILRIQQVVRGDSAAYFCASSATSGSTEQYFGPGTRLTVT.

The chain uses TRBV11-3 and TRBJ2-1, with 11 nucleotides matching TRBD1. The V segment lost 3 bases and the J segment 7 bases; nucleotides outside the gene matches: 5. Germline CDR1 reads SGHNT; CDR2 reads YENEEA. This CDR3 is built from 15 residues. This chain's CDR3 is CASSFTGQGGNEQFF. The CDR3 bases are TGTGCCAGCAGCTTCACGGGACAGGGGGGGAATGAGCAGTTCTTC.

The rearrangement links TRBV18 to TRBJ1-2; the match to TRBD1 covers 7 bases. Trimming removed 6 bases from V and 1 base from J; junction bases left unmatched: 8. The CDR3 covers 15 residues. Germline V gene sequence: CDR1 KGHSH, CDR2 LQKENI. The CDR3, as DNA: TGTGCCAGCTCCACAGGTGCAGGGGGTAACTATGGCTACACCTTC. Amino acids: CASSTGAGGNYGYTF.

This clone has a count of ten or more. V gene TRBV23-1 combines with J gene TRBJ2-2, with a possible D match to TRBD2 (7 bases). TRBV23-1 is labeled an ORF, and its function is uncertain. Trimming cost V 2 bases and J 0 bases, with 10 bases left between them. The CDR3 spans 16 residues. CDR3: CASSQGGGPNTGELFF. CDR3 nucleotide sequence: TGCGCCAGCAGTCAAGGGGGGGGCCCGAACACCGGGGAGCTGTTTTTT.

About this clone: Other nucleotide sequences from this sample produce the same CDR3. J is TRBJ2-7 and V is TRBV28; tentatively, D is TRBD1 (6 bases). The germline V gene has CDR1 MDHEN and CDR2 SYDVKM. The CDR3 runs 14 residues. The V and J ends lost 7 bases and 0 bases respectively, with 13 bases between them. CDR3: CASTQGGSSYEQYF. As DNA, the CDR3 is TGTGCCAGCACCCAAGGGGGATCCTCCTACGAGCAGTACTTC.

V and J are TRBV28 and TRBJ1-5; no clear D gene. The length of the CDR3 is 14 residues. V dropped 2 bases and J dropped 4 bases, with 9 bases sitting between them. Germline CDR1 reads MDHEN; CDR2 reads SYDVKM. This CDR3 is CASSLRVINQPQHF. In DNA, the CDR3 is TGTGCCAGCAGTTTACGGGTTATTAATCAGCCCCAGCATTTT.

This clone was detected once. The chain uses TRBV14 and TRBJ1-2; D is perhaps TRBD1 (6 bases). Per the germline V gene, CDR1 is SGHDN and CDR2 is FVKESK. Deletions cut 4 bases from V and 4 bases from J, with 13 bases between. The CDR3 runs 14 residues. The CDR3 protein is CASSRNQGTYGYTF. Here the CDR3 DNA reads TGTGCCAGCAGCCGCAATCAGGGGACCTATGGCTACACCTTC.

The genes are TRBV6-1 and TRBJ2-7, with 8 bases that match TRBD2. Losses at the gene ends were 3 bases for V and 2 bases for J; bases not matched to a gene: 0. This CDR3 region has 13 residues. The V gene's germline CDR1 is MNHNS and CDR2 SASEGT. The CDR3 coding sequence is TGTGCCAGCAGTGACGGGAGGGCCTACGAGCAGTACTTC. As protein: CASSDGRAYEQYF.

This chain uses TRBV7-3 with TRBJ2-6, with 8 positions matching TRBD1. Germline CDR1 reads SGHTA; CDR2 reads FQGTGA. This CDR3 contains 17 residues. Unmatched junction bases numbered 9, after V lost 3 bases and J lost 5 bases. The DNA for the CDR3 is TGTGCCAGCAGCTTGAGGCCCCAGGGGGCCTGGGCCAACGTCCTGACTTTC. Protein product: CASSLRPQGAWANVLTF. Full variable domain (outside the CDR3, taken from reference TRBV7-3 and TRBJ2-6): GAGVSQTPSNKVTEKGKYVELRCDPISGHTALYWYRQSLGQGPEFLIYFQGTGAADDSGLPNDRFFAVRPEGSVSTLKIQRTERGDSAVYLCASSLRPQGAWANVLTFGAGSRLTVL.

This sequence joins TRBV5-1 and TRBJ2-7; 9 bases match TRBD1. This CDR3 spans 14 amino acids. Germline V lookup: CDR1 SGHRS, CDR2 YFSETQ. The ends lost 4 bases at V and 4 bases at J; junction bases unmatched: 6. CDR3 coding DNA: TGCGCCAGCAGCCAGGGACAGGGCGTGTACGAGCAGTACTTC. It translates to CASSQGQGVYEQYF.

The chain joins TRBV7-9 to TRBJ2-3; the D is unclear. With 2 bases removed from V and 2 bases from J, the gap between germline ends came to 11 bases. Germline V gene sequence: CDR1 SEHNR, CDR2 FQNEAQ (reference sequence). This CDR3 contains 15 residues. Here the CDR3 reads CASSLLGSTTDTQYF. The CDR3 coding sequence is TGTGCCAGCAGCTTATTGGGCTCAACCACAGATACGCAGTATTTT.

The V and J genes are TRBV28 and TRBJ2-3; TRBD2 matches 12 bases. This CDR3 is 15 amino acids long. Germline V CDR1 and CDR2: MDHEN, SYDVKM. V shed 6 bases and J 4 bases; nucleotides not matched to a gene: 5. DNA of the CDR3: TGTGCCAGCAGATCCGGACTAGCGGGATCAGATACGCAGTATTTT. Its translation is CASRSGLAGSDTQYF.

The chain recombines TRBV18 with TRBJ2-3, with 7 positions matching TRBD1. Germline CDR1 is KGHSH and CDR2 is LQKENI. The length of the CDR3 is 17 residues. The V segment lost 6 bases and the J segment 1 base; nucleotides outside the gene matches: 13. In DNA form, the CDR3 reads TGTGCCAGCTCCCAGGGACAGCCGCGTCTCGGCACAGATACGCAGTATTTT. Its protein product is CASSQGQPRLGTDTQYF.

The V and J genes are TRBV2 and TRBJ1-2; D remains ambiguous. The CDR3 loop spans 12 amino acids. Germline-derived CDR1 and CDR2 are SNHLY and FYNNEI. V was shortened by 6 bases and J by 7 bases, with 12 bases between the two germline ends. The CDR3 nucleotides are TGTGCCAGCAGCCGGGGTAGTCGTGGCTACACCTTC. Translation gives CASSRGSRGYTF.

This sequence joins TRBV28 and TRBJ2-7; 12 bases align to TRBD2. This CDR3 is 17 amino acids long. Germline CDR1 and CDR2: MDHEN and SYDVKM. V lost 0 bases and J lost 2; bases outside the gene matches: 5. This CDR3 reads CASSLWASGRVTYEQYF. CDR3 coding DNA: TGTGCCAGCAGTTTATGGGCTAGCGGGAGGGTTACCTACGAGCAGTACTTC.

In regard to this clone: A read error may produce the germline difference seen at one junction end. The chain joins TRBV5-1 to TRBJ2-7; 9 bases map to TRBD1. The CDR3 runs to 15 residues. Germline loops: CDR1 SGHRS, CDR2 YFSETQ. Here the CDR3 DNA reads TGCGCCAGCACCTTGGCGGAACAGGGGGCTGGCGAGCAGTACTTC. This encodes CASTLAEQGAGEQYF.

This chain joins TRBV7-2 and TRBJ1-1; D uncertain. The CDR3 runs to 15 residues. Germline lookup yields CDR1 SGHTA and CDR2 FQGNSA. V was cut by 3 bases and J by 3 bases, with 14 bases left in between. As DNA, the CDR3 is TGTGCCAGCAGCTTCGACTTAAATTGGGACACTGAAGCTTTCTTT. Its translation is CASSFDLNWDTEAFF.

The genes are TRBV7-6 and TRBJ2-5, with 9 bases fitting TRBD1. Germline assignment: CDR1 SGHVS and CDR2 FNYEAQ. The CDR3 sequence is 15 residues long. The V and J ends lost 5 bases and 5 bases, in that order; junction bases with no gene match: 9. CDR3 sequence reads: CASSHSRTGAETQYF. CDR3 nucleotide sequence: TGTGCCAGCAGCCATAGTCGGACAGGGGCGGAGACCCAGTACTTC.

The chain couples TRBV7-2 to TRBJ2-1, with D possibly being TRBD2 (5 bases). The CDR3 has 15 residues. CDR1 is SGHTA and CDR2 is FQGNSA in the germline V gene. V lost 5 bases and J lost 2, with 13 bases in between. CDR3 residues: CASSDDGLPYNEQFF. CDR3 DNA sequence: TGTGCCAGCAGCGATGATGGACTCCCCTACAATGAGCAGTTCTTC.

The chain couples TRBV5-1 to TRBJ2-7; a possible D gene is TRBD2 (6 bases). Trimming pared 2 bases from V and 2 bases from J, leaving 14 bases between. The germline V gene encodes CDR1 SGHRS and CDR2 YFSETQ. The length of the CDR3 is 15 residues. CDR3 sequence: CASSFGVGLAYEQYF. CDR3 nucleotide sequence: TGCGCCAGCAGCTTCGGGGTGGGACTGGCCTACGAGCAGTACTTC.

The CDR3 bases are TGTGCCAGCAGCGCCCGACTAGCCCCCCAAGAGACCCAGTACTTC. Amino acid sequence: CASSARLAPQETQYF. The J gene is TRBJ2-5, the V gene TRBV2; 7 bases align to TRBD2. Germline V lookup: CDR1 SNHLY, CDR2 FYNNEI. The CDR3 loop spans 15 amino acids. V gave up 6 bases and J gave up 1 base; unmatched junction bases: 8.

The chain is built from TRBV7-6 and TRBJ2-7, with 8 bases that match TRBD2. This CDR3 has 14 amino acids. V shed 5 bases, J shed 2 bases, and the junction held 5 bases outside the gene matches. Germline V gene sequence: CDR1 SGHVS, CDR2 FNYEAQ. CDR3 DNA sequence: TGTGCCAGCAGCCCCGGGGGACTAGCCTACGAGCAGTACTTC. This gives the protein CASSPGGLAYEQYF.

The chain carries TRBV11-2 and TRBJ2-3; TRBD2 agrees at 10 bases. Trimming removed 7 bases from V and 6 bases from J; junction bases left unmatched: 10. Germline CDR1 SGHAT, CDR2 FQNNGV. This CDR3 contains 15 residues. The CDR3 sequence: CASNQEREGGDTQYF. The CDR3 bases are TGTGCCAGCAACCAGGAGCGGGAGGGGGGGGATACGCAGTATTTT.

The gene calls are TRBV5-5 and TRBJ1-2; 7 positions match TRBD1. This CDR3 has 16 residues. The germline V gene encodes CDR1 SGHKS and CDR2 YYEKEE (reference sequence). Trimming took 1 base from V and 3 from J; bases not matched to a gene: 9. CDR3 bases: TGTGCCAGCAGCTTGCGGCTCACAGGGGAGGACTATGGCTACACCTTC. The encoded protein is CASSLRLTGEDYGYTF.

The chain recombines TRBV7-9 with TRBJ2-7, with D possibly TRBD2 on 7 matching bases. CDR3 length equals 15 residues. Germline V gene sequence: CDR1 SEHNR, CDR2 FQNEAQ (reference sequence). Trimming took 5 bases from V and 0 from J, leaving 14 bases between them. For the CDR3, the DNA is TGTGCCAGCAGCAGAACAGGGAGGGGCTCCTACGAGCAGTACTTC. It is translated as CASSRTGRGSYEQYF.

The chain joins TRBV5-4 to TRBJ2-3; 10 bases are a match to TRBD2. CDR1 SGHNT and CDR2 YYREEE come from the germline V gene (reference sequence). The CDR3 totals 15 residues. J was trimmed by 2 bases and V by 7 bases; bases with no gene match: 7. The CDR3 DNA sequence: TGTGCCAGCCAGAGTAGCGGGGGGACCACAGATACGCAGTATTTT. Protein product: CASQSSGGTTDTQYF.

The CDR3 DNA sequence: TGTGCCAGCAGCGTAGGGGCAGGGGGGAGCACCGGGGAGCTGTTTTTT. Residues: CASSVGAGGSTGELFF. J is TRBJ2-2 and V is TRBV9; perhaps TRBD1 as D (7 bases). CDR3 length: 16 residues. Germline assignment: CDR1 SGDLS and CDR2 YYNGEE. Trimming stripped 0 bases from V and 4 bases from J, with 13 bases between.